Each of the 24 T cell receptor beta chains below was sequenced from the same sample in a study of blood T cell repertoires in COVID-19. The table came from immunoSEQ multiplex PCR; TCRdb's copy has only in-frame clones and leaves some out. Here the sample spans 200,000 to 250,000 clones, 70% to 85% being singletons. Input material: peripheral blood. The receptor source for this set is a woman older than 75 with acute or convalescent COVID-19.

The rearrangement links TRBV2 to TRBJ1-1; TRBD1 agrees at 10 bases. CDR3 length: 14 amino acids. The ends lost 7 bases at V and 3 bases at J; junction bases unmatched: 5. The germline V gene has CDR1 SNHLY and CDR2 FYNNEI. The CDR3 DNA reads TGTGCCAGCACCCGGGACAGGGGTTACACTGAAGCTTTCTTT. Encoded protein: CASTRDRGYTEAFF.

This clone is a singleton in its sample. The CDR3 DNA follows: TGTGCCAGCAGCCCCAGTTCGGGGAACACTGAAGCTTTCTTT. Amino acids: CASSPSSGNTEAFF. V usage is TRBV7-3 and J usage is TRBJ1-1, with no clear D. The CDR3 has 14 amino acids. The germline V gene encodes CDR1 SGHTA and CDR2 FQGTGA. The V end was cut by 5 bases, the J end by 1 base, with 11 bases between.

The CDR3 here is CASSRFPQGVAKTNEKLFF. In nucleotides, the CDR3 is TGTGCCAGCAGCCGATTTCCACAGGGGGTCGCAAAGACTAATGAAAAACTGTTTTTT. The rearrangement joins TRBV27 to TRBJ1-4; 8 bases agree with TRBD1. This CDR3 has 19 amino acids. CDR1 and CDR2 (germline): MNHEY, SMNVEV (reference sequence). The V and J ends lost 6 bases and 2 bases, in that order; junction bases with no gene match: 17.

This chain joins TRBV6-2 or TRBV6-3 and TRBJ1-5, with a tentative D call TRBD1 (5 bases). This CDR3 comprises 17 residues. The germline V gene encodes CDR1 MNHEY and CDR2 SVGEGT. The V gene lost 2 bases and the J gene lost 1 base, with 15 bases spanning the gap. CDR3 protein: CASSYGAGQGSNQPQHF. CDR3 sequence (DNA): TGTGCCAGCAGTTACGGGGCAGGGCAGGGAAGCAATCAGCCCCAGCATTTT.

This chain uses TRBV7-9 with TRBJ1-3; D possibly corresponds to TRBD1 (5 bases). Trimming left V 4 bases short and J 0 bases short, with 13 bases between. The CDR3 has 16 amino acids. In germline, CDR1 is SEHNR, CDR2 FQNEAQ (reference sequence). Here the CDR3 reads CASSSPTGSSGNTIYF. DNA of the CDR3: TGTGCCAGCAGCTCACCCACAGGAAGCTCTGGAAACACCATATATTTT.

This clone was found once. The chain carries TRBV7-2 and TRBJ1-2; D gene unclear. The CDR3 covers 14 residues. Looked up from germline, CDR1 is SGHTA and CDR2 is FQGNSA. V lost 1 base to trimming and J lost 8 bases, with 14 bases between them. This CDR3 reads CASSLDTGKGGYTF. The CDR3 nucleotides read TGTGCCAGCAGCTTAGATACGGGAAAGGGCGGCTACACCTTC. Drawing the rest from reference TRBV7-2 and TRBJ1-2, the complete variable domain is GAGVSQSPSNKVTEKGKDVELRCDPISGHTALYWYRQSLGQGLEFLIYFQGNSAPDKSGLPSDRFSAERTGGSVSTLTIQRTQQEDSAVYLCASSLDTGKGGYTFGSGTRLTVV.

The chain employs TRBV5-1 and TRBJ2-6; the D gene is possibly TRBD2 (6 bases). The V gene's germline CDR1 is SGHRS and CDR2 YFSETQ. V lost 7 bases to trimming and J lost 2 bases, with 10 bases between them. The CDR3 totals 14 residues. CDR3 loop: CASRSGAGANVLTF. The CDR3 DNA is TGCGCCAGCCGCTCGGGGGCTGGGGCCAACGTCCTGACTTTC.

V usage is TRBV27 and J usage is TRBJ1-2, with D unclear. The germline V and J ends were trimmed by 5 bases and 8 bases, with 15 bases remaining between them. Germline V gives CDR1 MNHEY, CDR2 SMNVEV (reference sequence). CDR3 length: 13 amino acids. For the CDR3, the DNA is TGTGCCAGCAGTCGTGACACGGGAGACGGCTACACCTTC. It encodes CASSRDTGDGYTF.

V usage is TRBV27 and J usage is TRBJ2-7, with 7 positions matching TRBD2. Germline CDR1 MNHEY, CDR2 SMNVEV (reference sequence). CDR3 size: 18 residues. The V gene end was trimmed by 6 bases and the J gene end by 2 bases; junction bases not matched to a gene: 19. DNA of the CDR3: TGTGCCAGCAGCCGTCGGGGGTGGCGGGAGAAGGATCCCTACGAGCAGTACTTC. It is translated as CASSRRGWREKDPYEQYF.

This sequence joins TRBV7-3 and TRBJ2-3, with 10 bases matching TRBD2. The V gene end was trimmed by 5 bases and the J gene end by 5 bases; junction bases not matched to a gene: 4. The CDR3 covers 14 residues. Germline V gene sequence: CDR1 SGHTA, CDR2 FQGTGA. The CDR3 loop is CASSPGLALDTQYF. The DNA for the CDR3 is TGTGCCAGCAGCCCGGGACTAGCGTTAGATACGCAGTATTTT.

This clone was seen a handful of times. Other DNA sequences from this sample encode an identical CDR3 as well. The chain carries TRBV9 and TRBJ2-2, with TRBD2 matching over 11 bases. The length of the CDR3 is 16 residues. V gave up 0 bases and J gave up 6 bases; unmatched junction bases: 4. Per the germline V gene, CDR1 is SGDLS and CDR2 is YYNGEE. For the CDR3, the DNA is TGTGCCAGCAGCGTAGTTAGCGGGGGGGCCGCCGGGGAGCTGTTTTTT. Protein product: CASSVVSGGAAGELFF.

This clone was detected a few times. The chain employs TRBV19 and TRBJ1-1; D is undetermined. Looked up from germline, CDR1 is LNHDA and CDR2 is SQIVND (reference sequence). The CDR3 covers 14 residues. V was clipped by 1 base and J by 5 bases, with 11 bases between them. Written as DNA, the CDR3 is TGTGCCAGTAGTATAGGCCGGCAGGCTACTGAAGCTTTCTTT. It codes for CASSIGRQATEAFF. The full variable domain, with the rest looked up from reference TRBV19 and TRBJ1-1, is DGGITQSPKYLFRKEGQNVTLSCEQNLNHDAMYWYRQDPGQGLRLIYYSQIVNDFQKGDIAEGYSVSREKKESFPLTVTSAQKNPTAFYLCASSIGRQATEAFFGQGTRLTVV.

This clone was seen once. The chain links TRBV11-3 to TRBJ2-1; tentatively, D is TRBD1 (6 bases). Germline-derived CDR1 and CDR2 are SGHNT and YENEEA. V dropped 5 bases and J dropped 10 bases, with 12 bases sitting between them. The CDR3 loop spans 12 amino acids. CDR3 sequence (DNA): TGTGCCAGCAGCCCTGTCCAGGGGGAGCAGTTCTTC. It yields the protein CASSPVQGEQFF. Full variable domain (missing parts from reference TRBV11-3 and TRBJ2-1): EAGVVQSPRYKIIEKKQPVAFWCNPISGHNTLYWYLQNLGQGPELLIRYENEEAVDDSQLPKDRFSAERLKGVDSTLKIQPAELGDSAVYLCASSPVQGEQFFGPGTRLTVL.

The gene calls are TRBV9 and TRBJ1-1; the D gene is possibly TRBD1 (5 bases). The CDR3 is 16 residues long. Per germline, CDR1 SGDLS and CDR2 YYNGEE. V was pared by 0 bases and J by 3 bases, with 15 bases between. CDR3 DNA sequence: TGTGCCAGCAGCGTAGAGGTCACGATAGGGGACACTGAAGCTTTCTTT. This gives the protein CASSVEVTIGDTEAFF.

This clone was seen once. The rearrangement uses TRBV12-3 or TRBV12-4 and TRBJ2-5; D not certain. V was clipped by 7 bases and J by 3 bases, with 9 bases between them. This CDR3 spans 12 amino acids. The CDR3 sequence is CASTRREETQYF. CDR3 in DNA: TGTGCCAGCACTCGTCGCGAAGAGACCCAGTACTTC.

The V call is TRBV14, the J call TRBJ2-2; the match to TRBD2 covers 12 bases. CDR1 SGHDN and CDR2 FVKESK come from the germline V gene. The CDR3 runs 16 residues. The V segment lost 5 bases and the J segment 1 base; nucleotides outside the gene matches: 2. CDR3 sequence reads: CASSGGLAGNTGELFF. CDR3 DNA: TGTGCCAGCAGCGGGGGACTAGCGGGGAACACCGGGGAGCTGTTTTTT.

V usage is TRBV6-5 and J usage is TRBJ2-3, with 9 positions matching TRBD2. V lost 6 bases, J lost 6 bases, and 7 bases stayed unmatched. The CDR3 is 14 residues long. Per the germline V gene, CDR1 is MNHEY and CDR2 is SVGAGI. The DNA for the CDR3 is TGTGCCAGCAGGAGGGGTCTAGCGGGGGATACGCAGTATTTT. It encodes CASRRGLAGDTQYF.

Remarks on this clone: The sample contains more than one DNA sequence encoding this CDR3. The chain carries TRBV5-4 and TRBJ1-2; TRBD1 might be the D (6 bases). V was shortened by 4 bases and J by 3 bases, with 10 bases between the two germline ends. CDR1 SGHNT and CDR2 YYREEE come from the germline V gene (reference sequence). CDR3 length: 13 residues. This CDR3 is CASSPTGYYGYTF. Here the CDR3 DNA reads TGTGCCAGCAGCCCAACAGGGTACTATGGCTACACCTTC. Complete variable domain (other parts from reference TRBV5-4 and TRBJ1-2): ETGVTQSPTHLIKTRGQQVTLRCSSQSGHNTVSWYQQALGQGPQFIFQYYREEENGRGNFPPRFSGLQFPNYSSELNVNALELDDSALYLCASSPTGYYGYTFGSGTRLTVV.

The V call is TRBV5-6, the J call TRBJ1-1; 8 positions agree with TRBD1. The CDR3 is 14 residues long. The germline V gene has CDR1 SGHDT and CDR2 YYEEEE. Losses at the gene ends were 5 bases for V and 1 base for J; bases not matched to a gene: 4. CDR3 DNA sequence: TGTGCCAGCAGAAAGGGACAGGCGAACACTGAAGCTTTCTTT. It encodes CASRKGQANTEAFF.

The rearrangement joins TRBV10-3 to TRBJ2-7, with TRBD2 identical over 8 bases. The CDR3 length is 13 residues. CDR1 is ENHRY, CDR2 SYGVKD, per germline. Unmatched junction bases numbered 5, after V lost 4 bases and J lost 6 bases. DNA of the CDR3: TGTGCCATCAGTGTCCAGACTAGCGCCGAGCAGTACTTC. This gives the protein CAISVQTSAEQYF.

The genes are TRBV10-2 and TRBJ2-2, with 7 bases fitting TRBD2. The V and J ends lost 3 bases and 2 bases, in that order; junction bases with no gene match: 9. The CDR3 covers 17 residues. Germline V gene lookup returns CDR1 WSHSY and CDR2 SAAADI. The CDR3: CASSDHMTSSNTGELFF. CDR3 DNA: TGCGCCAGCAGTGACCATATGACTAGCTCAAACACCGGGGAGCTGTTTTTT.

This clone was seen once. This chain joins TRBV7-2 and TRBJ1-1; TRBD1 agrees at 10 bases. CDR1 SGHTA and CDR2 FQGNSA come from the germline V gene. With 5 bases clipped from V and 8 bases from J, the junction kept 8 bases outside the gene matches. The CDR3 consists of 14 residues. The CDR3 nucleotides read TGTGCCAGCAGCACCCGGACAGGGGGATTGGAAGCTTTCTTT. Protein: CASSTRTGGLEAFF.

The V call is TRBV5-6, the J call TRBJ1-5, with D unclear. V was clipped by 4 bases and J by 6 bases, with 17 bases between them. Per the germline V gene, CDR1 is SGHDT and CDR2 is YYEEEE. This CDR3 has 15 residues. The CDR3 DNA sequence: TGTGCCAGCAGCAAAAGGACTGGCCAGACTCAGCCCCAGCATTTT. It is translated as CASSKRTGQTQPQHF.

This clone has a handful of counts. This chain uses TRBV19 with TRBJ1-2; 8 bases agree with TRBD1. Germline assignment: CDR1 LNHDA and CDR2 SQIVND (reference sequence). V lost 4 bases, J lost 5 bases, and 9 bases stayed unmatched. The CDR3 consists of 15 residues. CDR3 nucleotide sequence: TGTGCCAGTAGTACTGACAGGGGAAGAGCTTATGGCTACACCTTC. It yields the protein CASSTDRGRAYGYTF. Variable domain in full (rest from reference TRBV19 and TRBJ1-2): DGGITQSPKYLFRKEGQNVTLSCEQNLNHDAMYWYRQDPGQGLRLIYYSQIVNDFQKGDIAEGYSVSREKKESFPLTVTSAQKNPTAFYLCASSTDRGRAYGYTFGSGTRLTVV.